Shown below are 9 T cell receptor beta chains from a single sample sequenced in a study of T-cell memory formation after mild COVID-19. A single record per CDR3 protein comes from TCRdb applying MiXCR to the 5' RACE reads. The data contain 150,000 or so distinct CDR3 sequences, roughly 28% of them singletons. Sample: PBMCs or a T cell subset sorted from them (not recorded which). Receptors originate from an adult woman who had mild COVID-19 (a few samples of this study predate the infection). Cell type and time point are not known.

This clonotype occurred once. The V gene is TRBV12-3 or TRBV12-4, the J gene TRBJ1-2, with D perhaps TRBD1 (5 bases). The CDR3 extends over 13 amino acids. V lost 3 bases and J 5 bases, leaving 10 bases between the germline ends. The CDR3 reads CASSFAGTYGYTF. CDR3 bases: TGTGCCAGCAGTTTCGCAGGGACTTATGGCTACACCTTC.

This chain links TRBV5-1 with TRBJ2-1; D is undetermined. Trimming pared 7 bases from V and 10 bases from J, leaving 6 bases between. The CDR3 is made up of 9 amino acids. Germline lookup yields CDR1 SGHRS and CDR2 YFSETQ. The CDR3, as DNA: TGCGCCAGCGGGCCGGAGCAGTTCTTC. It specifies CASGPEQFF.

There are a few counts of this clonotype. The chain carries TRBV7-8 and TRBJ2-3, with D unresolved. Germline V CDR1 and CDR2: SGHVS, FQNEAQ. The V gene lost 5 bases and the J gene lost 2 bases, with 11 bases spanning the gap. The CDR3 consists of 14 residues. The CDR3 region is CASSPQDSTDTQYF. The CDR3 nucleotides read TGTGCCAGCAGCCCCCAAGACTCCACAGATACGCAGTATTTT.

Concerning this clonotype: It is unclear where the CDR3 begins or ends on the DNA, so no DNA is shown, and the CDR3 is as TCRdb lists it. This chain links TRBV5-5 with TRBJ2-3; the table's D call TRBD1 went unverified against the DNA. 18 amino acids form the CDR3, both terminal residues included. CDR1 and CDR2 (germline): SGHKS, YYEKEE (reference sequence). CDR3 sequence reads: CASSFGPGRGSLTDTQYF.

V gene TRBV12-3 or TRBV12-4 combines with J gene TRBJ2-7, with 8 bases that match TRBD2. J gave up 7 bases and V 2 bases, and 1 base lay outside the gene matches. This CDR3 spans 12 amino acids. CDR3 loop: CASSLRLAEQYF. CDR3 DNA: TGTGCCAGCAGTTTAAGACTAGCGGAGCAGTACTTC.

The sample holds many counts of this clonotype. This chain joins TRBV30 and TRBJ2-3; 7 nucleotides agree with TRBD2. Germline CDR1 is GTSNPN and CDR2 is SVGIG (reference sequence). J gave up 2 bases and V 5 bases, and 7 bases lay outside the gene matches. The CDR3 runs to 14 residues. The CDR3, as DNA: TGTGCCTGGCGGAGGGGAGGGGCCACAGATACGCAGTATTTT. It is translated as CAWRRGGATDTQYF.

The chain has TRBV24-1 and TRBJ2-5; 7 nucleotides match TRBD2. Losses at the gene ends were 1 base for V and 1 base for J; bases not matched to a gene: 14. Germline CDR1 reads KGHDR; CDR2 reads SFDVKD. The CDR3 consists of 19 residues. The CDR3: CATSDFGLAALPGQETQYF. Here the CDR3 DNA reads TGTGCCACCAGTGATTTCGGCCTAGCGGCTCTCCCCGGCCAAGAGACCCAGTACTTC.

The chain employs TRBV7-2 and TRBJ1-5; D not certain. V was cut by 1 base and J by 1 base, with 11 bases left in between. This CDR3 contains 16 residues. Germline-derived CDR1 and CDR2 are SGHTA and FQGNSA. The CDR3 loop reads CASSLGGLRSNQPQHF. CDR3 bases: TGTGCCAGCAGCTTAGGCGGGTTACGCAGCAATCAGCCCCAGCATTTT.

This clonotype has only a few counts. The chain carries TRBV5-1 and TRBJ1-2; no firm D call. Germline CDR1 and CDR2: SGHRS and YFSETQ. This CDR3 contains 14 residues. V was cut by 4 bases and J by 3 bases, with 13 bases left in between. CDR3 coding DNA: TGCGCCAGCAGCACGGCCCCTAAGGACTATGGCTACACCTTC. Encoded protein: CASSTAPKDYGYTF.